This T cell receptor (beta chain) was captured in a study of human T cells and chemical hapten exposure. Across the whole study: Per-sample variation in TCR yield stemmed mainly from small pooled library volume differences.

Study-level findings and limits: Unchanged with DPC sensitization were TCRs above 1 in 1000 frequency.

This clonotype occurred many times. Its antigen is still unknown. The library tagged each cDNA molecule with unique molecular identifiers. TCRdb fed the RACE reads into MiXCR, producing one record per CDR3 protein. The sample lists 35,000 to 55,000 distinct CDR3 sequences, about 3.5% occurring once. The time point here: healthy volunteer bleed at 6 weeks. Total RNA was isolated from unfractionated whole blood. The germline V gene encodes CDR1 MDHEN and CDR2 SYDVKM. There are 18 residues in the CDR3. V was trimmed by 7 bases and J by 2 bases, leaving 27 bases between them. The origin of this receptor is a human donor in good health. Some clones in this sample may be carry-over from other donors' samples. This chain uses TRBV28 with TRBJ2-7; D might be TRBD2 (5 bases). The sample comprised whole blood. CDR3: CASTLKPDSLLIAYEQYF. CDR3 nucleotides: TGTGCCAGCACCCTAAAGCCGGACTCACTACTTATCGCCTACGAGCAGTACTTC.